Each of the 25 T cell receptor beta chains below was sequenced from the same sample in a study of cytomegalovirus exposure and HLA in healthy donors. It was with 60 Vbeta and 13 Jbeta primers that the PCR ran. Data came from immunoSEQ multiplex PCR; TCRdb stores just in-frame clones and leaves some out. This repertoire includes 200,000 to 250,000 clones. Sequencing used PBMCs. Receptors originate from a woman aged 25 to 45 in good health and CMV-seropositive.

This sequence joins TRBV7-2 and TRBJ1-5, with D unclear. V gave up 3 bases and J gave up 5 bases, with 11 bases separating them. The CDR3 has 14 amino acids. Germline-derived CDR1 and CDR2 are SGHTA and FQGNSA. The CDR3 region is CASSFGGRDQPQHF. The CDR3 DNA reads TGTGCCAGCAGCTTCGGAGGGCGGGATCAGCCCCAGCATTTT.

CDR3 sequence reads: CASSYSYTVNTGELFF. Written as DNA, the CDR3 is TGTGCCAGCAGTTACTCCTATACAGTAAACACCGGGGAGCTGTTTTTT. This sequence joins TRBV6-5 and TRBJ2-2; D gene ambiguous. This CDR3 has 16 amino acids. Between the trimmed V and J ends, which lost 0 bases and 2 bases, there was a span of 10 bases. The germline V gene has CDR1 MNHEY and CDR2 SVGAGI.

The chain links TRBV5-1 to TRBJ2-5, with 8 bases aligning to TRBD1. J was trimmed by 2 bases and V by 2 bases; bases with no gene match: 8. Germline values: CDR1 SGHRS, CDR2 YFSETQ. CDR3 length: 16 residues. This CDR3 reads CASSLGDRSFQETQYF. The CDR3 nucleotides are TGCGCCAGCAGCTTAGGGGACAGGTCGTTTCAAGAGACCCAGTACTTC.

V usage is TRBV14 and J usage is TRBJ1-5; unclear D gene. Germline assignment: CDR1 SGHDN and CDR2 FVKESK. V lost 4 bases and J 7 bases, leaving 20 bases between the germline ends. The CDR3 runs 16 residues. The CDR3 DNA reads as TGTGCCAGCAGCCCTGCCCGAGGAAAGTTGAGGCAGCCCCAGCATTTT. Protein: CASSPARGKLRQPQHF.

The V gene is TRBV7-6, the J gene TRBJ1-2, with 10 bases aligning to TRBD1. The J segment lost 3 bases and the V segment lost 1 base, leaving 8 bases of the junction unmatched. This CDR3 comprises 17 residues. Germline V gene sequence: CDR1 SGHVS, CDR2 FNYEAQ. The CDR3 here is CASSLVGGQGVDYGYTF. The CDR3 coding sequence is TGTGCCAGCAGCTTAGTAGGAGGACAGGGGGTCGACTATGGCTACACCTTC.

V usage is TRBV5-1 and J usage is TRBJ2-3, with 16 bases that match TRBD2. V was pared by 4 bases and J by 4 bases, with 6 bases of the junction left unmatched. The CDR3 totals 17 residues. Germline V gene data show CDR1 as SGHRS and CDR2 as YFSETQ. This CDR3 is CASSQGLAGGHADTQYF. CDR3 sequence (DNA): TGCGCCAGCAGCCAGGGACTAGCGGGAGGGCATGCAGATACGCAGTATTTT.

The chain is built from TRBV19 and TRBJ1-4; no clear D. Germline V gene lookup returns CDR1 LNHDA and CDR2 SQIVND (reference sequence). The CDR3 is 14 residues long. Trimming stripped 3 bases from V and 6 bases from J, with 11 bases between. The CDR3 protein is CASSMWTQDEKLFF. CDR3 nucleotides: TGTGCCAGTAGTATGTGGACTCAAGATGAAAAACTGTTTTTT.

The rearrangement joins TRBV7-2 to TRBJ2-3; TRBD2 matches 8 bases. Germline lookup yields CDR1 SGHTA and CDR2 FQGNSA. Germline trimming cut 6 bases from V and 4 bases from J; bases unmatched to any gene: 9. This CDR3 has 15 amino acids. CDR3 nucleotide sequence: TGTGCCAGCAGACTTAGCGGGGTTTTGCCAGATACGCAGTATTTT. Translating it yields CASRLSGVLPDTQYF.

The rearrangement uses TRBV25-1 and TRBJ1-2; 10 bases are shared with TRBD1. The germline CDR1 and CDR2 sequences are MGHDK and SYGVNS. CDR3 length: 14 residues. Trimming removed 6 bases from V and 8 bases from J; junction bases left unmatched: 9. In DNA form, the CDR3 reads TGTGCCAGCAGCCGACAGGGGGCAAACGGAGGCTACACCTTC. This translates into CASSRQGANGGYTF.

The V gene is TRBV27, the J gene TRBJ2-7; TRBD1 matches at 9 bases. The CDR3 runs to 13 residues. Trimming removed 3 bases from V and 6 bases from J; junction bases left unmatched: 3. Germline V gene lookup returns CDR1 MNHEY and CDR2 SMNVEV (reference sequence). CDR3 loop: CASSFGTGPEQYF. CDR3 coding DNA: TGTGCCAGCAGTTTCGGGACAGGGCCCGAGCAGTACTTC.

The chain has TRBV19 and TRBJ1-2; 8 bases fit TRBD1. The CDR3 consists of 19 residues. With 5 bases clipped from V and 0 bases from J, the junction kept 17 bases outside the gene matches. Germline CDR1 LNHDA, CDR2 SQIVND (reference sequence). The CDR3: CASSHRSSGTGRPNYGYTF. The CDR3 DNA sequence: TGTGCCAGTAGTCACCGTTCCTCCGGGACAGGTCGACCTAACTATGGCTACACCTTC. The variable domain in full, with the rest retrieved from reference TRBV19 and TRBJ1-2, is DGGITQSPKYLFRKEGQNVTLSCEQNLNHDAMYWYRQDPGQGLRLIYYSQIVNDFQKGDIAEGYSVSREKKESFPLTVTSAQKNPTAFYLCASSHRSSGTGRPNYGYTFGSGTRLTVV.

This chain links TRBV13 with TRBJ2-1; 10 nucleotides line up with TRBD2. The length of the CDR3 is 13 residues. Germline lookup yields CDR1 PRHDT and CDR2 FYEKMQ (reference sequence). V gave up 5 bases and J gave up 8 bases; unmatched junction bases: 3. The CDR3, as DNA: TGTGCCAGCAGCCCCGGGACTAGCGATGAGCAGTTCTTC. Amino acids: CASSPGTSDEQFF.

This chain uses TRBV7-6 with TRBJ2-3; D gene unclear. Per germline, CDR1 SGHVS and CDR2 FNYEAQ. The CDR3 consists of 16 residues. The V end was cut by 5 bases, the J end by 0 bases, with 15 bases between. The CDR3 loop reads CASSPGYLGSTDTQYF. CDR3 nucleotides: TGTGCCAGCAGCCCAGGCTACCTTGGGAGCACAGATACGCAGTATTTT.

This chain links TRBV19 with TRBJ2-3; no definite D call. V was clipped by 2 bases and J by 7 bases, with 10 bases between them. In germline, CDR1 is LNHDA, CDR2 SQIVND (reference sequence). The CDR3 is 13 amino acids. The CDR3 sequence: CASSIQATHTQYF. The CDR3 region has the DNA TGTGCCAGTAGTATACAGGCGACCCATACGCAGTATTTT. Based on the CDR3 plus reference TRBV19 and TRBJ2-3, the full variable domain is DGGITQSPKYLFRKEGQNVTLSCEQNLNHDAMYWYRQDPGQGLRLIYYSQIVNDFQKGDIAEGYSVSREKKESFPLTVTSAQKNPTAFYLCASSIQATHTQYFGPGTRLTVL.

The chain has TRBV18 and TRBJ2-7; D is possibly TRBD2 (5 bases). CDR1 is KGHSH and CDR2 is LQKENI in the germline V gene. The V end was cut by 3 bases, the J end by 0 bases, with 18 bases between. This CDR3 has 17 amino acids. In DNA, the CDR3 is TGTGCCAGCTCACCCTCCGAAGCGGCCACGGACTCCTACGAGCAGTACTTC. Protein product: CASSPSEAATDSYEQYF. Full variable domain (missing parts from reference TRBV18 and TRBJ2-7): NAGVMQNPRHLVRRRGQEARLRCSPMKGHSHVYWYRQLPEEGLKFMVYLQKENIIDESGMPKERFSAEFPKEGPSILRIQQVVRGDSAAYFCASSPSEAATDSYEQYFGPGTRLTVT.

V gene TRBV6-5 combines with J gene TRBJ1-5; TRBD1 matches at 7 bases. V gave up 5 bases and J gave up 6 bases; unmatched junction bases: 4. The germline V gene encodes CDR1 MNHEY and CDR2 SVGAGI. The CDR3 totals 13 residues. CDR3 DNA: TGTGCCAGCAGTAAGACAGGGACTCAGCCCCAGCATTTT. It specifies CASSKTGTQPQHF.

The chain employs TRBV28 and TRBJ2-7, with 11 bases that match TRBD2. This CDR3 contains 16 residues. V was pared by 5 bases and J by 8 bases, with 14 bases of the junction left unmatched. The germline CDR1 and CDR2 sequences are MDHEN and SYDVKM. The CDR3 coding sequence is TGTGCCAGCAGTGACGGACTAGCGGGCCTTCGGGTGAAGCAGTACTTC. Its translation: CASSDGLAGLRVKQYF.

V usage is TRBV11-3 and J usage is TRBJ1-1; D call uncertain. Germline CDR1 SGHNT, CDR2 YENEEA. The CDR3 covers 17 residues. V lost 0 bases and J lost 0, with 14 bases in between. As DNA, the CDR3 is TGTGCCAGCAGCTTAGATCCGCCGGGGAATCTGAACACTGAAGCTTTCTTT. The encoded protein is CASSLDPPGNLNTEAFF.

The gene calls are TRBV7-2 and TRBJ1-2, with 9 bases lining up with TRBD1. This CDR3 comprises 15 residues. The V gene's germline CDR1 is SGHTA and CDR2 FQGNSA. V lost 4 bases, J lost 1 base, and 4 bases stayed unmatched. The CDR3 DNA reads TGTGCCAGCAGCTGGGGACAGGGAGTTAACTATGGCTACACCTTC. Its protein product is CASSWGQGVNYGYTF.

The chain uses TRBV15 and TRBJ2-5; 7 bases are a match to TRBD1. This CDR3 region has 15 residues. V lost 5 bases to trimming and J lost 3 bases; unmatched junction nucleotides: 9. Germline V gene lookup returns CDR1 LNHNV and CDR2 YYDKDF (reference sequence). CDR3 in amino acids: CATSARGQAKETQYF. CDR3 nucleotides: TGTGCCACCAGCGCCCGCGGACAGGCGAAAGAGACCCAGTACTTC.

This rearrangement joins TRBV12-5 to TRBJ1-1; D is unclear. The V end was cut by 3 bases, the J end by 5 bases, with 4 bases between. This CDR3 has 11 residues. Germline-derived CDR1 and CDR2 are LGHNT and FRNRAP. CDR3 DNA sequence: TGTGCTAGTGGTTTCGGGACTGAAGCTTTCTTT. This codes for CASGFGTEAFF.

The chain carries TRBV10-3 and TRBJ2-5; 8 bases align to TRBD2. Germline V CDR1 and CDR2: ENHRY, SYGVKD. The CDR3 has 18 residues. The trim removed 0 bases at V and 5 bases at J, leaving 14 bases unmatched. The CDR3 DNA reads TGTGCCATCAGTGAGTCAGCGGGGGCGGTTGGGGTCCGGGAGACCCAGTACTTC. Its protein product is CAISESAGAVGVRETQYF.

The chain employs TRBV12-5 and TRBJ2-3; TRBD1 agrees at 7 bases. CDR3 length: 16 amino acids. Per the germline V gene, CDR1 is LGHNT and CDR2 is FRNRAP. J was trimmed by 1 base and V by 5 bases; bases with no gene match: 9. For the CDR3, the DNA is TGTGCTAGTGGTACTTCCCGGGACAGCCGCACAGATACGCAGTATTTT. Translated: CASGTSRDSRTDTQYF.

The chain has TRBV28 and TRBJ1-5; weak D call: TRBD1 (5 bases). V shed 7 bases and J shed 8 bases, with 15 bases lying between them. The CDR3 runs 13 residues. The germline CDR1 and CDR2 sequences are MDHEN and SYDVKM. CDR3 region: CASISPGGEPQHF. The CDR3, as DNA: TGTGCCAGCATCTCCCCGGGGGGAGAGCCCCAGCATTTT.

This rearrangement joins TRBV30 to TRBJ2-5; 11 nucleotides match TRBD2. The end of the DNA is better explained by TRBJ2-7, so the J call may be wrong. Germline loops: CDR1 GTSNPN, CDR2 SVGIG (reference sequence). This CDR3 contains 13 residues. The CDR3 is CAWSGLAGYEQYF. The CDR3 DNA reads TGTGCCTGGAGCGGACTAGCGGGTTACGAGCAGTACTTC.